In its sample, the clone carrying this T cell receptor (beta chain) was seen many times. Its antigen is unidentified. V was trimmed by 3 bases and J by 4 bases, leaving 8 bases between them. The V gene's germline CDR1 is SGHTA and CDR2 FQGNSA. The length of the CDR3 is 13 residues. The source of the sample is a study of T-cell memory formation after mild COVID-19. Across the whole study: For the most part, TCR clusters were specific to one donor. Study observations and caveats: There was no confirmation that second-wave clones peaking on day 37 were SARS-CoV-2 specific. Contracting clones localized mainly to CM and EM when CD4+ and mainly to EMRA when CD8+.

TCRdb re-analysed the 5' RACE reads in MiXCR, keeping a single row per CDR3 protein. The sample has a few hundred thousand distinct CDR3 sequences; around 15% are singletons. Sequenced: PBMCs or a T cell subset sorted from them (not recorded which). The chain employs TRBV7-2 and TRBJ2-3; D remains ambiguous. The receptor was isolated from a man aged 18 to 35 who had mild COVID-19 (a few samples of this study predate the infection). Cell type and time point are not known. CDR3: CASSFRFPDTQYF. The CDR3, as DNA: TGTGCCAGCAGCTTCAGGTTCCCAGATACGCAGTATTTT.